This T cell receptor (beta chain) is from a study of control samples from healthy donors and cancer patients. The CDR3 sequence is 13 residues long. V trimming: 6 bases; J trimming: 9 bases; junction bases outside the gene matches: 10. Profiling relied on immunoSEQ multiplex PCR, and the TCRdb table lists in-frame clones only, not all of them. The sample contains 230,000 or so clones, over 90% of which appear only once. The sequencing sample was made of blood. The chain couples TRBV12-3 or TRBV12-4 to TRBJ1-1; the match to TRBD1 covers 7 bases. The clonotype was recovered from a man aged 50-60 years in good health. CDR3 amino acids: CASSPRGGGKAFF. The CDR3 nucleotides read TGTGCCAGCAGCCCCCGGGGAGGGGGCAAAGCTTTCTTT.